These T cell receptor beta chains were read from a single sample in a study of response to subunit inactivated influenza vaccine. TCRdb reanalysed the RT-PCR reads using MiXCR and keeps one entry per CDR3 protein. The table shows about 520,000 distinct CDR3 sequences, with around 9.9% occurring only once. The source was PBMCs from blood, collected 40 to 50 days after vaccination. The receptors here all came from a man between 50 and 59 years old who received an inactivated influenza vaccine. Each CDR3 is given with its conserved first and last residue. The order of the fields is J gene, D gene, clone size, V gene, CDR3 DNA, CDR3 protein. D genes are given only for firm matches. Size is omitted from some rows. Given values are once, few, many or a class for expanded clones.

>TRBJ2-1|TRBD2|few|TRBV7-2
TGTGCCAGCAGCTTAGCTGCTAGCGGGGGGTTCAATGAGCAGTTCTTC
CASSLAASGGFNEQFF
>TRBJ2-2|TRBD2|many|TRBV24-1
TGTGCCACGTCGGAGCGGGACGGACGAACCGGGGAGCTGTTTTTT
CATSERDGRTGELFF
>TRBJ2-1|.|many|TRBV7-2
TGTGCCAGCAGCTTAGCTTGGGACAATGAGCAGTTCTTC
CASSLAWDNEQFF
>TRBJ2-1|TRBD2|many|TRBV20-1
TGCAGTGCTAGAGATCCCCTCGGGAGGTCCTCCTACAATGAGCAGTTCTTC
CSARDPLGRSSYNEQFF
>TRBJ2-5|TRBD1|.|TRBV4-2
TGTGCCAGCAGCCAAGCGCCGGCGACAGGGAGGTACTTC
CASSQAPATGRYF
>TRBJ2-1|TRBD2|few|TRBV11-2
TGTGCCAGCAGCCCCATGGTGGGAGGGGCGACTAAGCAGTTCTTC
CASSPMVGGATKQFF
>TRBJ2-3|TRBD2|few|TRBV20-1
TGCAGTGCTAGAGATCATACTAGCGGGGTCCCGGATACGCAGTATTTT
CSARDHTSGVPDTQYF
>TRBJ2-3|TRBD1|many|TRBV28
TGTGCCAGCAGTTGGATCACAGGGGGGTACACAGATACGCAGTATTTT
CASSWITGGYTDTQYF
>TRBJ1-1|.|.|TRBV20-1
TGCAGTGCTAGAGATCTCCCGGAGGGTGAAGCTTTCTTT
CSARDLPEGEAFF
>TRBJ2-7|.|.|TRBV7-2
TGTGCCAGCAGCTTAAGGGAGGACTACGAGCAGTACTTC
CASSLREDYEQYF
>TRBJ2-7|.|.|TRBV4-3
TGCGCCAGCAGCCAGGACGGCCAGTCCTACGAGCAGTACTTC
CASSQDGQSYEQYF
>TRBJ2-7|.|.|TRBV4-2
TGTGCCAGCAGCCACCAGACAGGACCACGCATCTCCTACGAGCAGTACTTC
CASSHQTGPRISYEQYF
>TRBJ1-5|.|once|TRBV20-1
TGCAGTGCTAGAGATAGTCGTCTGGTGTATCGGCCCCAGCATTTT
CSARDSRLVYRPQHF
>TRBJ1-2|TRBD1|few|TRBV27
TGTGCCAGCTCTTCGACGGAATTTACAGGGGGCTCGGGCTACACCTTC
CASSSTEFTGGSGYTF
>TRBJ2-5|.|many|TRBV7-2
TGTGCCAGCAGCTTAGGGGTGTCGGAGACCCAGTACTTC
CASSLGVSETQYF
>TRBJ1-2|TRBD1|.|TRBV3-1
TGTGCCAGCAGCCATCCCCAGGGACAGGGCGACTATGGCTACACCTTC
CASSHPQGQGDYGYTF
>TRBJ1-2|.|.|TRBV28
TGTGCCAGCAGGATCCGGGACTCCGCCTATGGCTACACCTTC
CASRIRDSAYGYTF
>TRBJ1-5|.|.|TRBV5-5
TGTGCCAGCAGCTTGGTCGGGCTTAGCAATCAGCCCCAGCATTTT
CASSLVGLSNQPQHF
>TRBJ1-2|.|few|TRBV7-2
TGTGCCAGCAGCTTAGCGCAAGGGGGGAGGTCTTATGGCTACACCTTC
CASSLAQGGRSYGYTF
>TRBJ2-5|.|.|TRBV10-1
TGCGCCAGCAGTGATGGTACGACCCAAGAGACCCAGTACTTC
CASSDGTTQETQYF
>TRBJ1-3|.|few|TRBV6-1
TGTGCCAGCAGAACCTCTACAGTCTCTGGAAACACCATATATTTT
CASRTSTVSGNTIYF
>TRBJ2-4|.|few|TRBV3-1
TGTGCCAGCAGCCAAGGAATGGAAAACATTCAGTACTTC
CASSQGMENIQYF
>TRBJ2-7|TRBD1|.|TRBV5-1
TGCGCCAGCAGCTTGCCGGGACAGGGTAGAGGGGAGCAGTACTTC
CASSLPGQGRGEQYF
>TRBJ2-3|.|many|TRBV20-1
TGCAGTGCTAGAGCGCGACTCACAGATACGCAGTATTTT
CSARARLTDTQYF
>TRBJ1-6|.|.|TRBV27
TGTGCCAGTAGTCCCACCAATTCACCCCTCCACTTT
CASSPTNSPLHF
>TRBJ2-3|.|.|TRBV11-3
TGTGCCAGCAGCAGGGGACACACCACAGATACGCAGTATTTT
CASSRGHTTDTQYF
>TRBJ2-1|TRBD1|few|TRBV7-9
TGTGCCAGCAGCGGGACAGACAATGAGCAGTTCTTC
CASSGTDNEQFF
>TRBJ2-7|.|few|TRBV15
TGTGCCACCAGCATGGAGGGGAGCTCCTACGAGCAGTACTTC
CATSMEGSSYEQYF
>TRBJ2-2|TRBD1|.|TRBV6-1
TGTGCCAGCAGGTCGGGACAGGGGAACACCGGGGAGCTGTTTTTT
CASRSGQGNTGELFF
>TRBJ2-3|TRBD2|.|TRBV28
TGTGCCAGCAGTCCGTTGCGACTAGCGGTGCAAAGCACAGATACGCAGTATTTT
CASSPLRLAVQSTDTQYF
>TRBJ2-1|.|many|TRBV19
TGTGCCAGTAGGGGTACCGGGGCAGATTACAATGAGCAGTTCTTC
CASRGTGADYNEQFF
>TRBJ2-5|.|few|TRBV6-1
TGTGCCAGCAGTAAGGACGAGACCCAGTACTTC
CASSKDETQYF
>TRBJ2-5|.|many|TRBV3-1
TGTGCCAGCAGCCAAGATCCTGAGGGTTGGGAGACCCAGTACTTC
CASSQDPEGWETQYF
>TRBJ2-2|TRBD1|.|TRBV5-4
TGTGCCAGCAGCCCCGGACAGGGGGCTGTAACCGGGGAGCTGTTTTTT
CASSPGQGAVTGELFF
>TRBJ1-6|.|many|TRBV20-1
TGCAGTGCTAGAGGAAGGGTTTATCGCAATTCACCCCTCCACTTT
CSARGRVYRNSPLHF
>TRBJ2-3|TRBD2|few|TRBV20-1
TGCAGTGCTAGTGGGGCGGGGGGGCTAGTCGATACGCAGTATTTT
CSASGAGGLVDTQYF
>TRBJ1-6|TRBD1|.|TRBV4-1
TGCGCCAGCAGCTACCGGGACAGAGATAATTCACCCCTCCACTTT
CASSYRDRDNSPLHF
>TRBJ2-5|.|.|TRBV5-1
TGCGCCAGCAGCGACGACCAAGAGACCCAGTACTTC
CASSDDQETQYF
>TRBJ2-1|TRBD2|few|TRBV27
TGTGCCAGCAGTTTAAGGCTAGCGGGGGGGCTGAATGAGCAGTTCTTC
CASSLRLAGGLNEQFF
>TRBJ2-5|.|few|TRBV7-2
TGTGCCAGCAGCATCGGTGACAGGCGGGGAGAGACCCAGTACTTC
CASSIGDRRGETQYF
>TRBJ2-7|.|.|TRBV7-9
TGTGCCAGCAGCTTAGCGGGGCCGGGCTACGAGCAGTACTTC
CASSLAGPGYEQYF
>TRBJ1-6|.|many|TRBV20-1
TGCAGTGCCAAACCACTGGGGGAGACTAATTCACCCCTCCACTTT
CSAKPLGETNSPLHF
>TRBJ1-1|TRBD1|.|TRBV29-1
TGCAGCGTTGAGACAGGGGGCACCACTGAAGCTTTCTTT
CSVETGGTTEAFF
>TRBJ2-6|.|few|TRBV28
TGTGCCAGCAGTTCGATCCCGATTGGGATTTATGGGGCCAACGTCCTGACTTTC
CASSSIPIGIYGANVLTF
>TRBJ1-6|.|.|TRBV7-8
TGTGCCAGCAGCTTAGATTGGACATATAATTCACCCCTCCACTTT
CASSLDWTYNSPLHF
>TRBJ2-2|.|many|TRBV12-3/TRBV12-4
TGTGCCAGCAGTTTAGAAGGGCCAGGAACCGGGGAGCTGTTTTTT
CASSLEGPGTGELFF